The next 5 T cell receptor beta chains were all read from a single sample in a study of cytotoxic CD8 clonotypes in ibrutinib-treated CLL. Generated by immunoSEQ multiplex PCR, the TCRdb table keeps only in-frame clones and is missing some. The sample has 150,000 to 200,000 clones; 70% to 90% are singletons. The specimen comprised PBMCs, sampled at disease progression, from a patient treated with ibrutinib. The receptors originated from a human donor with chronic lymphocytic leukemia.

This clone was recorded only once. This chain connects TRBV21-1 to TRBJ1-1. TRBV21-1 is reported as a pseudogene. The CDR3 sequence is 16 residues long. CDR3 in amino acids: CASSKESGGLVTEAFF. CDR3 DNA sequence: TGTGCCAGCAGCAAAGAATCGGGAGGGTTGGTCACTGAAGCTTTCTTT.

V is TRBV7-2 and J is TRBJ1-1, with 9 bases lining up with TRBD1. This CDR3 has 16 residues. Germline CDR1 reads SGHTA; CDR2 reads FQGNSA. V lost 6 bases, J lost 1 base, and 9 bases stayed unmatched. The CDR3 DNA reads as TGTGCCAGCAGGCAAATACAGGGGGCCGGGAACACTGAAGCTTTCTTT. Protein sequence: CASRQIQGAGNTEAFF.

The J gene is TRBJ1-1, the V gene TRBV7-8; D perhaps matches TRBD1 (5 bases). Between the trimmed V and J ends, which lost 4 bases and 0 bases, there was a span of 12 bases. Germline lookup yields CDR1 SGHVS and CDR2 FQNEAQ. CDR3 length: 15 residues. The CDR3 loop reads CASSSGHLLNTEAFF. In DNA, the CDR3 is TGTGCCAGCAGCTCAGGACACCTCCTGAACACTGAAGCTTTCTTT. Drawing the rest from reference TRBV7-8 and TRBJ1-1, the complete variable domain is GAGVSQSPRYKVAKRGQDVALRCDPISGHVSLFWYQQALGQGPEFLTYFQNEAQLDKSGLPSDRFFAERPEGSVSTLKIQRTQQEDSAVYLCASSSGHLLNTEAFFGQGTRLTVV.

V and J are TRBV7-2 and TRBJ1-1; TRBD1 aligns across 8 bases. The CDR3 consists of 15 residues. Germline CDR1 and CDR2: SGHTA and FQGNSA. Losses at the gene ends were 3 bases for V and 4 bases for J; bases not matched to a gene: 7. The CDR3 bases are TGTGCCAGCAGCTTGTATGTCCAGGGGGCCACTGAAGCTTTCTTT. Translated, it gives CASSLYVQGATEAFF.

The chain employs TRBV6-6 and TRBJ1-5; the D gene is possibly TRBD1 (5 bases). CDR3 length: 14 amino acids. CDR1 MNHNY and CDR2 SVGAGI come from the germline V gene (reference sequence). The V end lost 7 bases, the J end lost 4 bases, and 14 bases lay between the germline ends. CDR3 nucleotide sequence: TGTGCCAGCACCCCGGGACCTGGGAATCAGCCCCAGCATTTT. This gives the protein CASTPGPGNQPQHF.